This record looks at one T cell receptor beta chain sequence and its context. These data belong to a study of blood T cell repertoires in COVID-19. At the level of the study: Sites across the United States, Italy and Spain contributed samples from acute and convalescent COVID-19. PBMCs, B-cell-depleted T cells, or T cells were the source of the cDNA or gDNA that made up the material.

This CDR3 spans 15 amino acids. The ends lost 6 bases at V and 0 bases at J; junction bases unmatched: 5. From germline, CDR1 is MNHEY and CDR2 SVGAGI. Profiling relied on immunoSEQ multiplex PCR, and the TCRdb table lists in-frame clones only, not all of them. The table has roughly 49,000 clones, 85% to 95% seen once. V and J are TRBV6-5 and TRBJ1-3; 7 bases are a match to TRBD1. Sample: peripheral blood. The sequence was obtained from a woman older than 75 with acute or convalescent COVID-19. This CDR3 reads CASSRQGNSGNTIYF. In nucleotides, the CDR3 is TGTGCCAGCAGCCGACAGGGAAACTCTGGAAACACCATATATTTT.